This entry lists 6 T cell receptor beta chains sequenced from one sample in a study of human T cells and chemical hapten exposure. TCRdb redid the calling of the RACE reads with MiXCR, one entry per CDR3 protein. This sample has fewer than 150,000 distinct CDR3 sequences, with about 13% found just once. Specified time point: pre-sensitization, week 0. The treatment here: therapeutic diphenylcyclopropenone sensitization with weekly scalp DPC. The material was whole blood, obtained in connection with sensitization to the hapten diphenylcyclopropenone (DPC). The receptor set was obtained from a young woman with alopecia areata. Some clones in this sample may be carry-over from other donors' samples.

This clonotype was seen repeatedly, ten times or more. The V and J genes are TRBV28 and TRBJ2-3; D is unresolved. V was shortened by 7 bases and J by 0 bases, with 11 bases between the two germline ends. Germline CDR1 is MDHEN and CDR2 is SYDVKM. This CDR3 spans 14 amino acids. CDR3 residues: CASNNFPSTDTQYF. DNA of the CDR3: TGTGCCAGCAACAATTTCCCAAGCACAGATACGCAGTATTTT. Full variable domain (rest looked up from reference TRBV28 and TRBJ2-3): DVKVTQSSRYLVKRTGEKVFLECVQDMDHENMFWYRQDPGLGLRLIYFSYDVKMKEKGDIPEGYSVSREKKERFSLILESASTNQTSMYLCASNNFPSTDTQYFGPGTRLTVL.

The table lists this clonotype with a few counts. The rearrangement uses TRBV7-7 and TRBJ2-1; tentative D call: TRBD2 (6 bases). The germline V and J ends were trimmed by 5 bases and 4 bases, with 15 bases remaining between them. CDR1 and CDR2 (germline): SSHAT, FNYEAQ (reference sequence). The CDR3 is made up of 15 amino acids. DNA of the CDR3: TGTGCCAGCAGCCCGTCTACGGGGGATTACAATGAGCAGTTCTTC. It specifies CASSPSTGDYNEQFF.

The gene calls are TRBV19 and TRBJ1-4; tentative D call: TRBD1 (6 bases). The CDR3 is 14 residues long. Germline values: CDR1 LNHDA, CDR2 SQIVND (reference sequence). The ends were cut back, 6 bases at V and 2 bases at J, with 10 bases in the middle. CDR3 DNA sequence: TGTGCCAGTAGCCGGAGGGGGACTAATGAAAAACTGTTTTTT. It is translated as CASSRRGTNEKLFF.

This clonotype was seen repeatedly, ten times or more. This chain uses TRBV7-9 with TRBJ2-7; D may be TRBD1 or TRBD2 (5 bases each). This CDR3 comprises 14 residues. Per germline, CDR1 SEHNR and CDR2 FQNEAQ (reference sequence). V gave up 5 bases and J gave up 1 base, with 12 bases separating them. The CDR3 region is CASSGGRKSYEQYF. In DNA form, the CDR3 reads TGTGCCAGCAGCGGGGGACGGAAATCCTACGAGCAGTACTTC. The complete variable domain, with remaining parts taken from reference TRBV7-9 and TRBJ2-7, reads DTGVSQNPRHKITKRGQNVTFRCDPISEHNRLYWYRQTLGQGPEFLTYFQNEAQLEKSRLLSDRFSAERPKGSFSTLEIQRTEQGDSAMYLCASSGGRKSYEQYFGPGTRLTVT.

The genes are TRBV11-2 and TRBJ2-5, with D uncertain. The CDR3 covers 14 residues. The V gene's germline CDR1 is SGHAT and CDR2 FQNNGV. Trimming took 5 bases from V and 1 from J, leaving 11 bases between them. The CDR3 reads CASSLRLLQETQYF. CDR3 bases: TGTGCCAGCAGCCTAAGACTGCTCCAAGAGACCCAGTACTTC.

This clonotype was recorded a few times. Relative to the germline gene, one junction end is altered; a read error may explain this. The CDR3 nucleotides read TGTGCCAGCAGTTTAGGTCGGGACACTTTCTTC. Its translation: CASSLGRDTFF. The rearrangement links TRBV28 to TRBJ2-7, with D possibly TRBD1 on 6 matching bases. The CDR3 is 11 residues long. Germline-derived CDR1 and CDR2 are MDHEN and SYDVKM.